A selection of T cell receptor beta chains follows, all from one sample in a study of beta chain features in type 1 diabetes. Clones were sequenced by immunoSEQ multiplex PCR, and TCRdb holds only the in-frame ones, with some missing. The sample has roughly 45,000 clones, 50% seen once; the top ten hold around 0.25%. What was sequenced was stem cell memory CD4+ T cells from blood. These receptors came from a woman aged 25 to 39 in good health. Each CDR3 is given with its conserved first and last residue. D genes are given only for firm matches. The size of a clone is reported for some rows only, either as once, few or many, or as a class for expanded clones.

J gene,V gene,clone size,D gene,CDR3 protein,CDR3 DNA
TRBJ1-2,TRBV6-5,.,TRBD1,CASSYESRGLFGYTF,TGTGCCAGCAGTTACGAGTCCAGGGGGCTCTTTGGCTACACCTTC
TRBJ2-7,TRBV4-1,.,TRBD1,CASSQNRQGGNEQYF,TGCGCCAGCAGCCAGAACCGACAGGGGGGTAACGAGCAGTACTTC
TRBJ2-2,TRBV7-2,.,.,CASSLSQAGGNTGELFF,TGTGCCAGCAGCTTAAGTCAGGCAGGAGGAAACACCGGGGAGCTGTTTTTT
TRBJ2-3,TRBV6-1,.,.,CASSSQGIRTDTQYF,TGTGCCAGCAGTTCTCAGGGGATTCGCACAGATACGCAGTATTTT
TRBJ2-7,TRBV19,few,.,CASSWEYEQYF,TGTGCCAGTAGTTGGGAGTACGAGCAGTACTTC
TRBJ2-7,TRBV7-2,.,TRBD1,CASSPMTGAYEQYF,TGTGCCAGCAGCCCTATGACAGGGGCCTACGAGCAGTACTTC
TRBJ1-2,TRBV13,once,.,CASSFRDTTNYGYTF,TGTGCCAGCAGCTTTCGGGACACCACTAACTATGGCTACACCTTC
TRBJ1-2,TRBV28,.,TRBD1,CASSSTRTGLNYGYTF,TGTGCCAGCAGTTCAACCAGGACAGGACTTAACTATGGCTACACCTTC
TRBJ1-1,TRBV5-8,.,.,CASSLRGWRMNTEAFF,TGTGCCAGCAGCTTAAGGGGGTGGCGGATGAACACTGAAGCTTTCTTT
TRBJ2-7,TRBV14,.,TRBD1,CASSPHFGQGVGQQYF,TGTGCCAGCAGCCCCCACTTCGGACAGGGAGTCGGACAGCAGTACTTC
TRBJ1-1,TRBV7-9,.,.,CASSNIQGTEAFF,TGTGCCAGCAGCAACATCCAGGGAACCGAAGCTTTCTTT
TRBJ2-1,TRBV6-5,.,TRBD1,CASSYVAPGQHNEQFF,TGTGCCAGCAGTTACGTCGCCCCGGGACAGCACAATGAGCAGTTCTTC
TRBJ2-3,TRBV28,once,TRBD1,CASSSASGQGFTDTQYF,TGTGCCAGCAGTTCAGCCTCGGGACAGGGCTTCACAGATACGCAGTATTTT
TRBJ2-7,TRBV7-2,.,.,CASSATGSITYEQYF,TGTGCCAGCAGCGCGACAGGATCAATCACCTACGAGCAGTACTTC
TRBJ2-5,TRBV28,few,TRBD1,CASSSSGTGKETQYF,TGTGCCAGCAGTTCCTCCGGGACAGGGAAAGAGACCCAGTACTTC
TRBJ2-1,TRBV4-2,.,TRBD2,CASSQDPPLAGGNEQFF,TGTGCCAGCAGCCAAGATCCCCCACTAGCGGGAGGGAATGAGCAGTTCTTC
TRBJ2-3,TRBV6-1,.,.,CASSSPGGTDTQYF,TGTGCCAGCAGCTCCCCGGGAGGCACAGATACGCAGTATTTT
TRBJ2-7,TRBV29-1,.,TRBD1,CSIGGQGGSYEQYF,TGCAGCATTGGGGGACAGGGGGGCTCCTACGAGCAGTACTTC
TRBJ2-1,TRBV29-1,.,.,CSVMSSYNEQFF,TGCAGCGTAATGAGCTCCTACAATGAGCAGTTCTTC
TRBJ2-7,TRBV18,.,TRBD1,CASSPGTGSYEQYF,TGTGCCAGCTCACCAGGGACAGGGTCCTACGAGCAGTACTTC
TRBJ2-5,TRBV7-2,.,.,CASGYPVQETQYF,TGTGCCAGCGGCTATCCAGTTCAAGAGACCCAGTACTTC
TRBJ2-2,TRBV28,few,.,CASSHRVAKTGELFF,TGTGCCAGCAGCCATAGAGTCGCTAAGACCGGGGAGCTGTTTTTT
TRBJ2-1,TRBV7-3,.,TRBD2,CASSPAGDTYNEQFF,TGTGCCAGCAGTCCAGCGGGAGATACATACAATGAGCAGTTCTTC
TRBJ2-1,TRBV27,few,TRBD2,CASSFRTSGRALSYNEQFF,TGTGCCAGCAGTTTCCGGACTAGCGGGAGGGCCTTGTCCTACAATGAGCAGTTCTTC
TRBJ1-4,TRBV27,few,TRBD1,CASSATGAIDLFF,TGTGCCAGCAGTGCGACAGGGGCGATAGATCTGTTTTTT
TRBJ2-7,TRBV2,few,TRBD1,CASNGQGAYEQYF,TGTGCCAGCAACGGACAGGGGGCGTACGAGCAGTACTTC
TRBJ2-7,TRBV11-2,.,TRBD2,CASSLGSSGNYEQYF,TGTGCCAGCAGCCTTGGGTCTAGCGGGAACTACGAGCAGTACTTC
TRBJ2-4,TRBV28,.,TRBD1,CASSPTGQLAKNIQYF,TGTGCCAGCAGTCCGACGGGACAGCTAGCCAAAAACATTCAGTACTTC
TRBJ2-1,TRBV4-2,few,.,CASSAGIQAIRQFF,TGTGCCAGCAGCGCAGGGATTCAAGCTATTCGGCAGTTCTTC
TRBJ2-5,TRBV5-1,.,TRBD2,CASSLLAGGLQETQYF,TGCGCCAGCAGCCTTCTAGCGGGAGGCCTCCAAGAGACCCAGTACTTC
TRBJ2-1,TRBV4-3,.,.,CASSQTYNEQFF,TGCGCCAGCAGTCAGACCTACAATGAGCAGTTCTTC
TRBJ1-1,TRBV18,few,TRBD1,CASSRAQGARWDTEAFF,TGTGCCAGCTCACGAGCACAGGGGGCGCGTTGGGACACTGAAGCTTTCTTT
TRBJ1-2,TRBV5-4,.,TRBD1,CASSLTGATYYGYTF,TGTGCCAGCAGCCTAACAGGGGCCACCTACTATGGCTACACCTTC
TRBJ2-1,TRBV6-5,.,TRBD1,CASSYSSRGPYNEQFF,TGTGCCAGCAGTTACTCGAGCAGGGGGCCTTACAATGAGCAGTTCTTC
TRBJ2-3,TRBV7-2,few,.,CASSLWALSTDTQYF,TGTGCCAGCAGCTTATGGGCTTTGAGCACAGATACGCAGTATTTT
TRBJ2-5,TRBV6-1,.,TRBD1,CASSLDRGLQETQYF,TGTGCCAGCAGCCTTGACAGGGGGCTCCAAGAGACCCAGTACTTC
TRBJ2-6,TRBV4-3,few,TRBD1,CASSQDPRQGAFSGANVLTF,TGCGCCAGCAGCCAAGATCCGAGACAGGGCGCTTTCTCTGGGGCCAACGTCCTGACTTTC